This T cell receptor (beta chain) was profiled in a study of cytomegalovirus exposure and HLA in healthy donors. Study-wide results and limits: Researchers reported in a later analysis that a missense DCLRE1C variant was tied to TCR beta V- and J-gene trimming. In an earlier analysis, in some 500 donors, most V segments appeared productive either ~87% or ~30% of the time. It emerged from a later analysis that several of the most significant clusters appeared to be linked to common viral pathogens. Under in vitro conditions, a few CMV-associated chains were confirmed as specific for CMV antigens.

Note on this clone: Its antigen is as yet unknown.

The germline V gene has CDR1 MNHEY and CDR2 SMNVEV (reference sequence). V was trimmed by 6 bases and J by 6 bases, leaving 10 bases between them. The CDR3 runs 12 residues. PCR amplification relied on 60 Vbeta primers (plus 13 Jbeta primers). Produced via immunoSEQ multiplex PCR; TCRdb's table is partial and in-frame only. Of 75,000 to 90,000 clones listed, around 68% were seen once; the top ten hold around 20%. The receptor comes from a man younger than 40 in good health and CMV-seropositive. The J gene is TRBJ2-3, the V gene TRBV27; D perhaps matches TRBD1 (6 bases). Sequenced input: PBMCs. The chain's CDR3 is CASSTGSDTQYF. CDR3 bases: TGTGCCAGCAGCACAGGGTCGGATACGCAGTATTTT.